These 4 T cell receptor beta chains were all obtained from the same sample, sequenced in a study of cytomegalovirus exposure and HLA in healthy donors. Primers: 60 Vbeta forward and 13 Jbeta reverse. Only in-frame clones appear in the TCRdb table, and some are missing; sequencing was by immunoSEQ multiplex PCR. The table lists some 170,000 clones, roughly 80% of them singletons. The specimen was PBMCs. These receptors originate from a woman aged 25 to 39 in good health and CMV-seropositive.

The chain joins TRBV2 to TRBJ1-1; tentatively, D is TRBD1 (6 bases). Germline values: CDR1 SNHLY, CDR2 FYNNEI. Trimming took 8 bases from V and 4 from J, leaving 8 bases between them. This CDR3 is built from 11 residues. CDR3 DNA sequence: TGTGCCAGCGACAGGTTCACTGAAGCTTTCTTT. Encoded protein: CASDRFTEAFF.

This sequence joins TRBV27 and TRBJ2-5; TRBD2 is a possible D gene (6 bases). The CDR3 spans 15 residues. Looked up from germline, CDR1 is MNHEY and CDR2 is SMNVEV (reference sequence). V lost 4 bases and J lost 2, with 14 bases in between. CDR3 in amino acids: CASSWVGTPQETQYF. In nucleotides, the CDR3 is TGTGCCAGCAGTTGGGTCGGGACTCCACAAGAGACCCAGTACTTC.

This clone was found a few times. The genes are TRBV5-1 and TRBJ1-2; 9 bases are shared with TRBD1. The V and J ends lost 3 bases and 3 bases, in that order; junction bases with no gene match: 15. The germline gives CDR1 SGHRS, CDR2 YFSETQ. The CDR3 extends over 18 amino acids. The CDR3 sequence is CASSSGQGGSYLDYGYTF. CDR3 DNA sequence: TGCGCCAGCAGCTCGGGACAGGGAGGTTCTTACTTAGACTATGGCTACACCTTC. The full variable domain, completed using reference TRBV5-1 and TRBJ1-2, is KAGVTQTPRYLIKTRGQQVTLSCSPISGHRSVSWYQQTPGQGLQFLFEYFSETQRNKGNFPGRFSGRQFSNSRSEMNVSTLELGDSALYLCASSSGQGGSYLDYGYTFGSGTRLTVV.

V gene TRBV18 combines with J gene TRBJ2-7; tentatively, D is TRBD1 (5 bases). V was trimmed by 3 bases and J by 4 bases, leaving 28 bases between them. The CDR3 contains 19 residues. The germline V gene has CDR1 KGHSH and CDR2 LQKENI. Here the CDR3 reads CASSPTWGSLTSTQYEQYF. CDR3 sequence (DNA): TGTGCCAGCTCACCGACATGGGGCAGCTTAACTTCAACACAATACGAGCAGTACTTC.